This T cell receptor beta chain was profiled in a study of blood T cell repertoires in COVID-19. Across the study: In each case, the material was cDNA or gDNA derived from T cells, B-cell-depleted T cells, or PBMCs.

In germline, CDR1 is SGDLS, CDR2 YYNGEE. The CDR3 is 15 residues long. With 4 bases removed from V and 1 base from J, the gap between germline ends came to 13 bases. TCRdb's table, derived via immunoSEQ multiplex PCR, lists solely in-frame clones and lacks some. The data hold more than 70,000 clones, with about 89% observed a single time. The sequencing sample was made of peripheral blood. The receptor's source is a man aged 50 to 59 with acute or convalescent COVID-19. The chain combines TRBV9 with TRBJ2-3; D unresolved. The CDR3 DNA reads TGTGCCAGCAGCCCGCGACAATCTGGCACAGATACGCAGTATTTT. This codes for CASSPRQSGTDTQYF.